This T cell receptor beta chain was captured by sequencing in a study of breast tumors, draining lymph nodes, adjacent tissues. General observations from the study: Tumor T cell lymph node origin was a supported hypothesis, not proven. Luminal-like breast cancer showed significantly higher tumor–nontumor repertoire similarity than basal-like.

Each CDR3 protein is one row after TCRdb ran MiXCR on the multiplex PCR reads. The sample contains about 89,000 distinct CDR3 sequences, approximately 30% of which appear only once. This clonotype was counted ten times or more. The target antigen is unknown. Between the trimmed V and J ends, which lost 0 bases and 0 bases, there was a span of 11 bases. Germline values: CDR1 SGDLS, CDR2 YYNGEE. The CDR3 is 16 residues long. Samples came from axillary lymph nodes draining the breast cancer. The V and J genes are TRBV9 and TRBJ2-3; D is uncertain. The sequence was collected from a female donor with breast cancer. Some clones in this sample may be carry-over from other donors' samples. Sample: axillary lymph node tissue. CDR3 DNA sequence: TGTGCCAGCAGCGTAGGAATAACCTCGAGCACAGATACGCAGTATTTT. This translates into CASSVGITSSTDTQYF.